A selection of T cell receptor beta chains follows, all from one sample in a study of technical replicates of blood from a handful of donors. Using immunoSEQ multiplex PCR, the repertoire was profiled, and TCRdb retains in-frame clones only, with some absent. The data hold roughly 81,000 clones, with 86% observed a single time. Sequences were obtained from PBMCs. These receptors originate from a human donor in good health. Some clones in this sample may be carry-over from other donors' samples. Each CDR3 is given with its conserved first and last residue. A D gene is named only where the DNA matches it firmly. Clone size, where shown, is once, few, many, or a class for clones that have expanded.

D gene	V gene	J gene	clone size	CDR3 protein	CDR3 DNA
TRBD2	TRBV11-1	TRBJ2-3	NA	CASSFGLAADTQYF	TGTGCCAGCAGCTTCGGGCTAGCGGCAGATACGCAGTATTTT
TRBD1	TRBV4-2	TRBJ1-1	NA	CASSQGQGFTPFEAFF	TGTGCCAGCAGCCAGGGACAGGGTTTTACGCCCTTTGAAGCTTTCTTT
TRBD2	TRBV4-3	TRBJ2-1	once	CASSPGVGRGNEQFF	TGCGCCAGCAGCCCCGGCGTCGGGCGGGGGAATGAGCAGTTCTTC
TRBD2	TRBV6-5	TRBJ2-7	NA	CASSYSGGSGYEQYF	TGTGCCAGCAGTTACTCGGGCGGGAGTGGCTACGAGCAGTACTTC
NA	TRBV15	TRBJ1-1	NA	CATRGENTEAFF	TGTGCCACCCGGGGGGAGAACACTGAAGCTTTCTTT
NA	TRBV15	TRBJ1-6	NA	CATSRGTGYNSPLHF	TGTGCCACCAGCAGAGGTACAGGGTATAATTCACCCCTCCACTTT
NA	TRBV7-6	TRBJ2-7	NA	CASSATSVYEQYF	TGTGCCAGCAGCGCGACTAGTGTCTACGAGCAGTACTTC
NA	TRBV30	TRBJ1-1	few	CAWSPPRDNTEAFF	TGTGCCTGGAGTCCACCGCGAGATAACACTGAAGCTTTCTTT
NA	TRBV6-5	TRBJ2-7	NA	CASSSEGRPYEQYF	TGTGCCAGCAGTTCGGAGGGTAGACCCTACGAGCAGTACTTC
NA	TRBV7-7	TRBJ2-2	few	CASSLLGVGNTGELFF	TGTGCCAGCAGCTTACTCGGGGTTGGGAACACCGGGGAGCTGTTTTTT
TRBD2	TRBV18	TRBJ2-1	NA	CASSRGTSGFYNEQFF	TGTGCCAGCTCGCGAGGGACTAGCGGGTTCTACAATGAGCAGTTCTTC
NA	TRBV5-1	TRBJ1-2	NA	CASSFSERYGYTF	TGCGCCAGCAGCTTTTCAGAAAGATATGGCTACACCTTC
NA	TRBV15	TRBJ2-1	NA	CATSRDFAGGSNEQFF	TGTGCCACCAGCAGAGATTTTGCAGGAGGAAGCAATGAGCAGTTCTTC
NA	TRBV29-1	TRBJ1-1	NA	CSVEVGPANTEAFF	TGCAGCGTTGAAGTGGGCCCGGCAAACACTGAAGCTTTCTTT
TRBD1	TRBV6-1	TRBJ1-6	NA	CASRTDRVYNSPLHF	TGTGCCAGCAGAACAGACAGGGTGTATAATTCACCCCTCCACTTT
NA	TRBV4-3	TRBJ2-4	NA	CASSQDERGENIQYF	TGCGCCAGCAGCCAAGATGAACGAGGCGAAAACATTCAGTACTTC
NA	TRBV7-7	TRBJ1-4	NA	CASSPATNEKLFF	TGTGCCAGCAGCCCTGCAACTAATGAAAAACTGTTTTTT
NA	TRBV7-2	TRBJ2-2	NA	CASSLGRGAGELFF	TGTGCCAGCAGCTTGGGGAGAGGAGCCGGGGAGCTGTTTTTT
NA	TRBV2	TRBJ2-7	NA	CASSDGKTYEQYF	TGTGCCAGCAGTGACGGGAAGACCTACGAGCAGTACTTC
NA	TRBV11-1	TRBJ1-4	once	CASSPDREKLFF	TGTGCCAGCAGCCCAGATCGTGAAAAACTGTTTTTT
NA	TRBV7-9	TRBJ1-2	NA	CASSLQGGYGYTF	TGTGCCAGCAGCCTTCAGGGTGGCTATGGCTACACCTTC
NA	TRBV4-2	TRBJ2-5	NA	CASSQEYAVQETQYF	TGTGCCAGCAGCCAAGAATACGCAGTGCAAGAGACCCAGTACTTC
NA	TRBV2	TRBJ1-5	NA	CASGSGPNQPQHF	TGTGCCAGCGGTAGCGGACCTAATCAGCCCCAGCATTTT
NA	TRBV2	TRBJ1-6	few	CASSEEGRRGSPLHF	TGTGCCAGCAGTGAAGAGGGGAGGAGGGGATCACCCCTCCACTTT
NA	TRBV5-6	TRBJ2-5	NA	CASSLFGSQETQYF	TGTGCCAGCAGCTTGTTCGGGTCTCAAGAGACCCAGTACTTC
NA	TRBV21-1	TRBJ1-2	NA	CASSKQWAGGYTF	TGTGCCAGCAGCAAACAGTGGGCAGGCGGCTACACCTTC
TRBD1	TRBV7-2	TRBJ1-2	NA	CASSQMGQGLNYGYTF	TGTGCCAGCAGCCAAATGGGACAGGGACTTAACTATGGCTACACCTTC
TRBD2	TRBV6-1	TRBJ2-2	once	CASRWEGFPGELFF	TGTGCCAGCCGCTGGGAGGGGTTTCCCGGGGAGCTGTTTTTT
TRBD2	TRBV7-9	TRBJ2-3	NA	CASSLASGGADTQYF	TGTGCCAGCAGCTTAGCTAGCGGGGGGGCAGATACGCAGTATTTT
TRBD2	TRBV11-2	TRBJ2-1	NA	CTSSSTGGFPYNEQFF	TGTACCAGCAGCTCCACGGGGGGATTCCCGTACAATGAGCAGTTCTTC
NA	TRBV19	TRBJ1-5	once	CASAPAADRFHQPQHF	TGTGCCAGTGCCCCCGCGGCCGACAGGTTCCATCAGCCCCAGCATTTT
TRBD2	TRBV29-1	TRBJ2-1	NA	CSVQPKGSLTRKPLWEGNEQFF	TGCAGCGTTCAACCCAAGGGAAGCCTCACCCGAAAACCCCTTTGGGAGGGCAATGAGCAGTTCTTC
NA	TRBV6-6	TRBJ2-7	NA	CASSSPDRGIGEQYF	TGTGCCAGCAGTTCCCCTGATAGAGGGATAGGCGAGCAGTACTTC
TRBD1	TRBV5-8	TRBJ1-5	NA	CASSLHRGQGQPQHF	TGTGCCAGCAGCTTGCACAGGGGGCAGGGGCAGCCCCAGCATTTT
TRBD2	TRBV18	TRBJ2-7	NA	CASSKSGRVAYEQYF	TGTGCCAGCTCAAAGAGCGGGAGGGTAGCCTACGAGCAGTACTTC
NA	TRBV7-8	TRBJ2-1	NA	CASSSRSVSNEQFF	TGTGCCAGCAGCTCCCGTAGTGTCTCTAATGAGCAGTTCTTC
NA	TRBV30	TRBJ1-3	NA	CAWSVAGNTIYF	TGTGCCTGGAGTGTCGCGGGAAACACCATATATTTT
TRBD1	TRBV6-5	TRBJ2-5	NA	CASSSKGGSGTQYF	TGTGCCAGCAGTAGCAAAGGGGGCTCGGGGACCCAGTACTTC
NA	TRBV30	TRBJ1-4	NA	CAWRGGPGNEKLFF	TGTGCCTGGAGAGGAGGCCCGGGTAATGAAAAACTGTTTTTT
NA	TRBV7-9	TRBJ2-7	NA	CASSLDRFYEQYF	TGTGCCAGCAGCTTAGACAGGTTCTACGAGCAGTACTTC
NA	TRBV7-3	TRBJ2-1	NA	CASSLIAGEQFF	TGTGCCAGCAGCTTAATCGCGGGAGAGCAGTTCTTC
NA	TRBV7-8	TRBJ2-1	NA	CASSPWGPGNNEQFF	TGTGCCAGCAGTCCCTGGGGGCCCGGGAACAATGAGCAGTTCTTC
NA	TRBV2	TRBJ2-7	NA	CASSPGGIYEQYF	TGTGCCAGCAGCCCCGGGGGAATCTACGAGCAGTACTTC
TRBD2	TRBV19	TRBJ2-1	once	CASMMSSGRAVEQFF	TGTGCCAGTATGATGTCTAGCGGGAGGGCCGTTGAGCAGTTCTTC
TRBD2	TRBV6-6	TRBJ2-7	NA	CASSYSGTSNEQYF	TGTGCCAGCAGTTACTCCGGGACTAGCAACGAGCAGTACTTC
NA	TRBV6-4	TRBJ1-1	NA	CASSQKAKLNTEAFF	TGTGCCAGCAGTCAGAAAGCGAAATTGAACACTGAAGCTTTCTTT
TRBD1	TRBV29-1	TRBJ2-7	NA	CSARQGAREQYF	TGCAGCGCTAGACAGGGGGCGCGGGAGCAGTACTTC
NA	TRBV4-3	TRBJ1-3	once	CASSQDSGQTKNTIYF	TGCGCCAGCAGCCAAGATAGCGGGCAGACAAAAAACACCATATATTTT
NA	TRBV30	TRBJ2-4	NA	CAWLAEQQNIQYF	TGTGCCTGGTTGGCAGAACAGCAAAACATTCAGTACTTC
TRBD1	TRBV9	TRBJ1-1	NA	CASSAEQGAGTEAFF	TGTGCCAGCAGCGCGGAACAGGGGGCAGGCACTGAAGCTTTCTTT
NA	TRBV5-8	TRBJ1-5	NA	CASSLGSGYSNQPQHF	TGTGCCAGCAGCTTGGGATCAGGTTATAGCAATCAGCCCCAGCATTTT
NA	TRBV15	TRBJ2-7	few	CATSEGWPLGGEQYF	TGTGCCACCAGCGAAGGGTGGCCCCTCGGGGGCGAGCAGTACTTC
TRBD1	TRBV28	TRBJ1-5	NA	CASSSTETGPLNQPQHF	TGTGCCAGCAGTTCTACCGAGACAGGGCCGCTCAATCAGCCCCAGCATTTT
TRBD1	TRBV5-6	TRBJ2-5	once	CASSILRDRGQETQYF	TGTGCCAGCAGCATCCTCCGGGACAGGGGACAAGAGACCCAGTACTTC
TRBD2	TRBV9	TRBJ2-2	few	CASSPRLAPNTGELFF	TGTGCCAGCAGCCCTCGACTAGCGCCTAACACCGGGGAGCTGTTTTTT